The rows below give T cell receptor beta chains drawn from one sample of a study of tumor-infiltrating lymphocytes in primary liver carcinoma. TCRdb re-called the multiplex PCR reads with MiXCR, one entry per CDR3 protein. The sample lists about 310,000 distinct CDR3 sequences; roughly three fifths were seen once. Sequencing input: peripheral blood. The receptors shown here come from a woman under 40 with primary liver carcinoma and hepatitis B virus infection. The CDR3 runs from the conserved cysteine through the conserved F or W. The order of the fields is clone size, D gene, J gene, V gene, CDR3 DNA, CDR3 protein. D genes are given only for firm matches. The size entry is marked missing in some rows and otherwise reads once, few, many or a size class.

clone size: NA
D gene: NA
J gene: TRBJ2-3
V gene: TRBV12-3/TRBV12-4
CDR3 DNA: TGTGCCAGCAGCCCGGCGGGGGCCGATACGCAGTATTTT
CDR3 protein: CASSPAGADTQYF

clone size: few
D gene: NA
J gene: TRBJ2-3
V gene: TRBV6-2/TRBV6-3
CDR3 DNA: TGTGCCAGCCACCCCGGGGGAACAGATACGCAGTATTTT
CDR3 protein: CASHPGGTDTQYF

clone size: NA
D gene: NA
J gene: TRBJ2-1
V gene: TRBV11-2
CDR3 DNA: TGTGCCAGCATCTTATATCGGACCCGCAGTGAGCAGTTCTTC
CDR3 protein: CASILYRTRSEQFF

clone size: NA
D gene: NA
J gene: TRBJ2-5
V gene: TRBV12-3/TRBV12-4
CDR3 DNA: TGTGTCAGCAGGCTACTAGAGGAGACCCAGTACTTC
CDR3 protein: CVSRLLEETQYF

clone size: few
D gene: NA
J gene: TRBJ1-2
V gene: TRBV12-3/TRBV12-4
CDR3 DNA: TGTGCCAGCAGCTCCGGCCGTTTAGATGGCTACACCTTC
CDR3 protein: CASSSGRLDGYTF

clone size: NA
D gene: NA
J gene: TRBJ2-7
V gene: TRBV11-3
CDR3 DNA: TGTGCCAACAGCTGGCGGACAAACGAGCACTACTTC
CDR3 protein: CANSWRTNEHYF

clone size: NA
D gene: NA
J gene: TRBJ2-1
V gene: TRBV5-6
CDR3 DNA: TGTGCCAGCAGCTTTGTAAGTCGAGCCTACAATGAGCAGTTCTTC
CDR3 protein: CASSFVSRAYNEQFF

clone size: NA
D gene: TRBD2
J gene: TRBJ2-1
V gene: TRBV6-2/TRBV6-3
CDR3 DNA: TGTGCCAGCAGTCGGACTAGCGGGAGTCGAGGGGTTAACAATGAGCAGTTCTTC
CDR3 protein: CASSRTSGSRGVNNEQFF

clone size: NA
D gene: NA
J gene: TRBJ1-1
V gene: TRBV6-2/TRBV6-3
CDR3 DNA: TGTGCCAGCAGCAAGACGTGGGGAAAGGCTACTGAAGCTTTCTTT
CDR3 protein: CASSKTWGKATEAFF

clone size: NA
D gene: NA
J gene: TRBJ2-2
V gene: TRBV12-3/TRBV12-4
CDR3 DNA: TGTGTCAGCAGTTTTGGTCGGACTTCCGGCACCGGGGAGCTGTTTTTT
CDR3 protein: CVSSFGRTSGTGELFF

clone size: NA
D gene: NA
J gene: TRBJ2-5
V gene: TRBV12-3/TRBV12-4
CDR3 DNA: TGTGCCAGCTTTAAAATCCAAGAGGCCCAGTACTTC
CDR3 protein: CASFKIQEAQYF

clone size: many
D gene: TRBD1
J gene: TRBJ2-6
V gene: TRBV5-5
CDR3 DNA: TGTGCCAGCAGCTTTGGACAGGCCCTCGGGGCCAACGTCCTGACTTTC
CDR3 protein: CASSFGQALGANVLTF

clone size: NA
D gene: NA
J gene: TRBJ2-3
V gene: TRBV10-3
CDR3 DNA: TGTGCCATCAATGGGGAGTCAGATACGCAGTATTTT
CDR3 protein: CAINGESDTQYF

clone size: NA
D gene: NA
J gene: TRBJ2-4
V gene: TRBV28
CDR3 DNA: TGTGCCAGCAGTTTAGCGGGACTAGCCAAAAACATTCAGTACTTC
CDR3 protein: CASSLAGLAKNIQYF

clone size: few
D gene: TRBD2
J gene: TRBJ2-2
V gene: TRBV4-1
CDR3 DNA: TGCGCCAGCAGCCAAAAAATAGCGGGAGTGAACACCGGGGAGCTGTTTTTT
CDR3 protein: CASSQKIAGVNTGELFF

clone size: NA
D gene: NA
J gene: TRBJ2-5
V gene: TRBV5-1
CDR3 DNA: NA
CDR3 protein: CASSTGDGGILAQYF

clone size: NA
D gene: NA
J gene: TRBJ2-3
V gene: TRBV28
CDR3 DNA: TGTGCCAGCAGTTTATGGTCTATCGGGAGCCAGGATACGCAGTATTTT
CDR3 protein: CASSLWSIGSQDTQYF

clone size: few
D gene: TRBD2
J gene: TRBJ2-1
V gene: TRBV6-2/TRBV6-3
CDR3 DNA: TGTGCCAGCACCTCCTCGCGGGAGGTTAATGAGCAGTTCTTC
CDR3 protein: CASTSSREVNEQFF

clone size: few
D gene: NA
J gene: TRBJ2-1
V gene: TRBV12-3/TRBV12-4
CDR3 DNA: TGTGCCAGCAGTTCCGGTCGTTGGGGTAATGAGCAGTTCTTC
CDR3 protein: CASSSGRWGNEQFF

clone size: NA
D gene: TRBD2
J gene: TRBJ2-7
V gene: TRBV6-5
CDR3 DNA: TGTGCCAGCAGAATGGACAGGTCGCTAGCGGGAGGGCCGTCCTACGAGCAGTACTTC
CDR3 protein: CASRMDRSLAGGPSYEQYF

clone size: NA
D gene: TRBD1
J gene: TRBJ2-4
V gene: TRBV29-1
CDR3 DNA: TGCATCACAGGACAGGACAGGGACATTCAGTACTTC
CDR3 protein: CITGQDRDIQYF

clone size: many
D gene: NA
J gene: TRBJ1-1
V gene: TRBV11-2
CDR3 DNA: TGTGCCAGCAGCTCATGGGGGGGAGCTGCCACTGAAGCTTTCTTT
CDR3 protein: CASSSWGGAATEAFF

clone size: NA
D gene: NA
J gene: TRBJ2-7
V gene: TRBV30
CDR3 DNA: TGTGCCTGGGGGGCACTAAAATACGAGCAGTACTTC
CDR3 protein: CAWGALKYEQYF

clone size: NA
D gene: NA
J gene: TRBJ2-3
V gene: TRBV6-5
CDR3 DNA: TGTGCCAGCAGTTACCATGTCTCCACAGATACGCAGTATTTT
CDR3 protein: CASSYHVSTDTQYF

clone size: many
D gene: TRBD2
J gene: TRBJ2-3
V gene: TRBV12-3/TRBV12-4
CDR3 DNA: TGTGCCAGCAGGACTAGCGGGAGGGCCGCGCAGTATTTT
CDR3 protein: CASRTSGRAAQYF

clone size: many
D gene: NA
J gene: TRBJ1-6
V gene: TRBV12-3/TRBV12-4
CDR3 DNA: TGTGCCAGCAGCCCCTCGAATTCACCCCTCCACTTT
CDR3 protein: CASSPSNSPLHF

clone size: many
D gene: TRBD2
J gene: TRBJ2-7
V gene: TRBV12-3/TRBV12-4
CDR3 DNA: TGTGCCAGCAGAGCGGGAGGCTCCTACGAGCAGTACTTC
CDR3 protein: CASRAGGSYEQYF

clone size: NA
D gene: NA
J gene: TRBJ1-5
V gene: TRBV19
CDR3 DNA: TGTGCCAGTAGTATCTACGCTAGCAATCAGCCCCAGCATTTT
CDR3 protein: CASSIYASNQPQHF

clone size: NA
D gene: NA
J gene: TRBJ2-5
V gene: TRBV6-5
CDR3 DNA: TGTGCCAGCAGTTACACTTTTCGGCAGGGGGGGACCCAGTACTTC
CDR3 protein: CASSYTFRQGGTQYF

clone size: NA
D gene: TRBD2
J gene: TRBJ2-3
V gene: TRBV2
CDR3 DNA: TGTGCCAGCGAAGGTGTCTGGACTAGCGGGAAAGGCAGCACAGATGCGCAGTATTTT
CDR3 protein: CASEGVWTSGKGSTDAQYF

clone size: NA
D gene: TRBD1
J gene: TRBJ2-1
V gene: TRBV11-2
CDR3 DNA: TGTGCCAGCAGCTTAGAACACAGGGGAAATGAACAGTTCTTC
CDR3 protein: CASSLEHRGNEQFF

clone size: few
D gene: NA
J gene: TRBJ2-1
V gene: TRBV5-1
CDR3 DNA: TGCGCCTCGGGGCAAGGGAGCTCCTACAATGAGCAGTTCTTC
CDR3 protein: CASGQGSSYNEQFF

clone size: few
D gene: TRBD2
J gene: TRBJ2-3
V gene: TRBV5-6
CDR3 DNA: TGTGCCAGCAGCTCCCTGACTAGCGGGAGAGATACGCAGTATTTT
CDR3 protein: CASSSLTSGRDTQYF

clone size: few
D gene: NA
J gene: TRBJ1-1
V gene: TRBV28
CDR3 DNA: TGTGCCAGCAGTTACGCTAAAAGGACGGGGGCTTCGGAAGCTTTCTTT
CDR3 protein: CASSYAKRTGASEAFF

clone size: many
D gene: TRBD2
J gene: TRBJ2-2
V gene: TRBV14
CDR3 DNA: TGTGCCAGCAGCCAAGAAATATGGACTAGCGGTAACACCGGGGAGCTGTTTTTT
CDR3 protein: CASSQEIWTSGNTGELFF

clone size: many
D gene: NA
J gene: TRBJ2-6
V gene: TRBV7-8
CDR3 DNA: TGTGCCAGCAGCTGGGACATACCCTCTGGGGCCAACGTCCTGACTTTC
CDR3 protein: CASSWDIPSGANVLTF

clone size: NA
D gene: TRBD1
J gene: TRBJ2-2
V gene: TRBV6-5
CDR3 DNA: TGTGCCAGCAGTTTCCGGGACAGGACCACCGGGGAGCTGTTTTTT
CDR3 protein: CASSFRDRTTGELFF

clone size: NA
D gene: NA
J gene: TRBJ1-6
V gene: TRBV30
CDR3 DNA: TGTGCCTGGAGTGTACGGGCCCAGAAGGACAGAAAAAATTCACCCCTCCACTTT
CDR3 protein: CAWSVRAQKDRKNSPLHF

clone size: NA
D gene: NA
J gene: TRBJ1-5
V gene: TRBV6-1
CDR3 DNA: TGTGTCAGCAGTTACTGGCGGAATCAGCCCCAGCATTTT
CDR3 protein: CVSSYWRNQPQHF

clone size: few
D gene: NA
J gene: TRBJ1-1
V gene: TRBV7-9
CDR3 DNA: TGTGCCAGCAGCTCCGTCAGGCTCACTGAAGCTTTCTTT
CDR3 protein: CASSSVRLTEAFF

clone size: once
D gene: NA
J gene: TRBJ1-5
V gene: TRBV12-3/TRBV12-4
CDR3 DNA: TGTGCCACGGAACCATGGGAGCCCCAGCATTTT
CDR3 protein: CATEPWEPQHF

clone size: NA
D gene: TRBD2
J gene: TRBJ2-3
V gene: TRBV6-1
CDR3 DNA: TGTGCCAGCACCTTGAGTAGCGGGAGCACAGATACGCAGTATTTT
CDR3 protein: CASTLSSGSTDTQYF

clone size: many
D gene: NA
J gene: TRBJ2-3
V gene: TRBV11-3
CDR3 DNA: TGTGCCAGCAGCTTTCAATCCGCAGATACGCAGTATTTT
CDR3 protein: CASSFQSADTQYF

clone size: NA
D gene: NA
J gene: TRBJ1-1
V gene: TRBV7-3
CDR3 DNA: TGTGCCAGCAGCTTTACGGTTGGCGGGACTGAAGCTTTCTTT
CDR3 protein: CASSFTVGGTEAFF

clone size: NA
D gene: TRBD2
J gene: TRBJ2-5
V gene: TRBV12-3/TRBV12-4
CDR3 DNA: TGTGTCAGCAGTTTTAGTGGGAGACTAGCGGGAACCGAAGGGACCCAGTACTTC
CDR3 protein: CVSSFSGRLAGTEGTQYF

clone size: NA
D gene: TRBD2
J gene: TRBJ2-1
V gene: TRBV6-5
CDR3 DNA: TGTGCCAGCATCCCCCGGGGAGCGGGGTGGCTACATGAGCAGTTCTTC
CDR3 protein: CASIPRGAGWLHEQFF

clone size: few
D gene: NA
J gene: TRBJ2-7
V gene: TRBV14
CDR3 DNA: TGTGCCAGCAGCCAAGGACGGACAGACCCCTACGAGCAGTACTTC
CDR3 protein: CASSQGRTDPYEQYF

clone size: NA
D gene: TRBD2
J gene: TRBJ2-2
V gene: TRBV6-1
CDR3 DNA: TGTGTCAGCAGATTAGCGGGATACACCGGGGGGCTGTTTTTT
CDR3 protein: CVSRLAGYTGGLFF

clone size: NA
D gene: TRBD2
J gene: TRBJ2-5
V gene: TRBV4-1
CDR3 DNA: TGCGCCTGCAGCGCCTTTAGCGGGAGGGCGATCGAGACCCAGTACTTC
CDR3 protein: CACSAFSGRAIETQYF

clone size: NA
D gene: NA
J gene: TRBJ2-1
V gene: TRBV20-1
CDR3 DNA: TGCAGTGCTAGAGATTTAACGGGCGTGACCTACAATGAGCAGTTCTTC
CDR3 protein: CSARDLTGVTYNEQFF

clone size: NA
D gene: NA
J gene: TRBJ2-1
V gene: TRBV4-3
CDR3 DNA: TGCGCCAGCAGCCAAGAGATGTCGCTCAATGAGCAGATCTTC
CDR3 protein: CASSQEMSLNEQIF

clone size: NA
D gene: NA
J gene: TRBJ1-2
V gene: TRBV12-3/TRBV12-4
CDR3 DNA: TGTGCCACCCTTGATTGGGGCCGAGATGGCTACACCTTC
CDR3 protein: CATLDWGRDGYTF

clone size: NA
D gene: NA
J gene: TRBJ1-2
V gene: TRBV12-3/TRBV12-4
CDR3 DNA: TGTGCCAGCAGTTTAGGTCCAGATGCGGGATATGGCTACACCTTC
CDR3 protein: CASSLGPDAGYGYTF

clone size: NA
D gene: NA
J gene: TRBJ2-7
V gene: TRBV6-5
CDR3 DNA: TGTGCCAACAGTTACTCTAACGAGCAGTACTTC
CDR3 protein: CANSYSNEQYF

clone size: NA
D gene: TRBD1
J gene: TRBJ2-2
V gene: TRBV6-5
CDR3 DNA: TGTGCCAGGGGTTACTCGTCCCTCCAGGGGGCGGGCGGGGAGCTGTTTTTT
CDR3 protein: CARGYSSLQGAGGELFF

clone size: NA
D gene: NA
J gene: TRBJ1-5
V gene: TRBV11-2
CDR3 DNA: TGTGCCATCAGCATAGAGGGCAATCAGCCCCAGCATTTT
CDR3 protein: CAISIEGNQPQHF

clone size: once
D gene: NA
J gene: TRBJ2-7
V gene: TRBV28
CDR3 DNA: TGTGCCAGTGCCCGGGACTTCTACGAGCAGTACTTC
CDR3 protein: CASARDFYEQYF

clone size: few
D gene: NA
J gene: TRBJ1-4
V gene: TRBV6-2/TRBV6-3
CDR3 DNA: TGTGCCAGCTCTTCCCCCGGGAGACAGTCGAATGAAAAACTGTTTTTT
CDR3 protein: CASSSPGRQSNEKLFF

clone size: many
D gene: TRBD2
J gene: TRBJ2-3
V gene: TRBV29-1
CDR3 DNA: TGCAGCGTTGAGGGGACTAGCGGGAAGGCAGATACGCAGTATTTT
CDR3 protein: CSVEGTSGKADTQYF

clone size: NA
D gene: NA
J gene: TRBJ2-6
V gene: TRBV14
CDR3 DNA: TGTGCCAGCAGACTCTCTGGGGCCAACGCCCTGACTTTC
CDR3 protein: CASRLSGANALTF